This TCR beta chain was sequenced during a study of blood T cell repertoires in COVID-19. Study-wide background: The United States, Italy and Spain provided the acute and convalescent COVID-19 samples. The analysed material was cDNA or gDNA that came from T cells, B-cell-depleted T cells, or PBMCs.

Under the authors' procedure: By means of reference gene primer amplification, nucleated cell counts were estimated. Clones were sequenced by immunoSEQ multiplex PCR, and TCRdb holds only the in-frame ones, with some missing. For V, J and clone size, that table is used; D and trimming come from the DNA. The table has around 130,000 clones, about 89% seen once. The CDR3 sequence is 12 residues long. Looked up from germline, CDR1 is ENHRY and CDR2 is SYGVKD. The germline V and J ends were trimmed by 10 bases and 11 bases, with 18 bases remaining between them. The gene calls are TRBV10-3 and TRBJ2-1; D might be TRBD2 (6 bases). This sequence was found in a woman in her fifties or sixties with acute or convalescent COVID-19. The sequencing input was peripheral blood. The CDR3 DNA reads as TGTGCCACTAGGGGCGGAGGGGAGAAGCAGTTCTTC. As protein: CATRGGGEKQFF.